The 3 T cell receptor beta chains in this list originate from one sample, sequenced in a study of regulatory T cells in long-lasting Graves disease. Time point specified: newly diagnosed GD, antithyroid drugs for less than 3 months. Generation of the TCR library employed RNA extracted from PBMCs. CDR3-region Arm-PCR and iRepertoire HTBI primers produced the TCR beta libraries. TCRdb reprocessed the multiplex PCR reads via MiXCR and lists one record per CDR3 protein. The data hold 410,000 or so distinct CDR3 sequences, with about 15% observed a single time. These data are also associated with another study on T cells in Graves' hyperthyroidism and ophthalmopathy.

Material: peripheral blood mononuclear cells (PBMCs), obtained at new diagnosis, from a patient treated with antithyroid drugs. The source of these receptors is a woman in her twenties or thirties with Graves disease.

About this clonotype: Being one base from a much bigger clone, this may be a read error. This chain joins TRBV9 and TRBJ2-7; 12 bases align to TRBD2. The length of the CDR3 is 19 residues. Germline V gene lookup returns CDR1 SGDLS and CDR2 YYNGEE. CDR3 sequence reads: CASRVDPPWTSGVPYEQYF. CDR3 DNA: TGTGCCAGCAGAGTAGACCCCCCATGGACTAGCGGGGTCCCCTACGAGCAGTACTTC.

The chain links TRBV4-1 to TRBJ2-1; tentative D call: TRBD2 (6 bases). CDR1 is MGHRA and CDR2 is YSYEKL in the germline V gene. This CDR3 contains 17 residues. Trimming pared 0 bases from V and 3 bases from J, leaving 15 bases between. This CDR3 is CASSQDPGLASYNEQFF. The CDR3 nucleotides read TGCGCCAGCAGCCAAGATCCCGGGCTAGCGAGCTACAATGAGCAGTTCTTC.

In this sample, this clonotype turned up once. J is TRBJ2-6 and V is TRBV25-1; D is unresolved. In germline, CDR1 is MGHDK, CDR2 SYGVNS. The ends were cut back, 4 bases at V and 1 base at J, with 11 bases in the middle. This CDR3 contains 16 residues. The CDR3 here is CASSALVGSGANVLTF. Here the CDR3 DNA reads TGTGCCAGCAGTGCACTCGTGGGTTCTGGGGCCAACGTCCTGACTTTC. The full variable domain, with the rest looked up from reference TRBV25-1 and TRBJ2-6, is EADIYQTPRYLVIGTGKKITLECSQTMGHDKMYWYQQDPGMELHLIHYSYGVNSTEKGDLSSESTVSRIRTEHFPLTLESARPSHTSQYLCASSALVGSGANVLTFGAGSRLTVL.